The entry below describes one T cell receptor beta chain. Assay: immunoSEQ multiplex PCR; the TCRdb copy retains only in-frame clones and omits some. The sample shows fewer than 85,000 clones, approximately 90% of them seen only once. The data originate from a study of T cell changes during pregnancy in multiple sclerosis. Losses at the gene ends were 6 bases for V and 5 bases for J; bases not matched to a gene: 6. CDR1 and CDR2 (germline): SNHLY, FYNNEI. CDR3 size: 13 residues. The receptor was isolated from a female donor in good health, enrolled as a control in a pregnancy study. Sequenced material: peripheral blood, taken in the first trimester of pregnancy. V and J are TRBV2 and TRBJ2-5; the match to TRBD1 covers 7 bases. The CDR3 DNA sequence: TGTGCCAGCAGCACAGGGGTTTCGGAGACCCAGTACTTC. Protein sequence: CASSTGVSETQYF. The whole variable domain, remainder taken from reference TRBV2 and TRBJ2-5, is EPEVTQTPSHQVTQMGQEVILRCVPISNHLYFYWYRQILGQKVEFLVSFYNNEISEKSEIFDDQFSVERPDGSNFTLKIRSTKLEDSAMYFCASSTGVSETQYFGPGTRLLVL.